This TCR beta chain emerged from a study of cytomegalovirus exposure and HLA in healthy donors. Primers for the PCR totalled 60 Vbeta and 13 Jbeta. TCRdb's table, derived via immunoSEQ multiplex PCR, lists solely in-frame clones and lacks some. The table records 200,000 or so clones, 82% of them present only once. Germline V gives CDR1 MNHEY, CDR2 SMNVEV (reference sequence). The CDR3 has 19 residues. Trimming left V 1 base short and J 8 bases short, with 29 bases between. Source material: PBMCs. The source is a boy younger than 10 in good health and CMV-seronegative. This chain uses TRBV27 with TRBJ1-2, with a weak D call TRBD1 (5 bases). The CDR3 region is CASSLFAGGPVGGLVGYTF. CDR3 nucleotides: TGTGCCAGCAGTTTATTCGCAGGAGGGCCCGTCGGGGGTTTGGTCGGCTACACCTTC.